A single sample is the source of the 14 T cell receptor beta chains below, sequenced in a study of blood T cells in healthy people across ages. Then a second PCR, running roughly 6 to 12 cycles, was carried out with a sample-barcoded 5' primer and a J-beta primer mix. TCRdb recomputed calls from the 5' RACE reads with MiXCR, one row per CDR3 protein. The sample lists about 1.8 million distinct CDR3 sequences, around 50% occurring once. Sequenced material: blood. The receptors originated from a woman in her 40s in good health.

The chain uses TRBV4-2 and TRBJ2-3, with D unclear. V was cut by 0 bases and J by 2 bases, with 9 bases left in between. The CDR3 length is 15 residues. Germline V gives CDR1 LGHNA, CDR2 YNFKEQ. CDR3 bases: TGTGCCAGCAGCCAAGATCGAGGAACCACAGATACGCAGTATTTT. Protein: CASSQDRGTTDTQYF.

The rearrangement links TRBV18 to TRBJ2-3; TRBD2 aligns across 10 bases. There are 16 residues in the CDR3. Per the germline V gene, CDR1 is KGHSH and CDR2 is LQKENI. The V segment lost 3 bases and the J segment 4 bases; nucleotides outside the gene matches: 7. CDR3 amino acids: CASSPLGTSEADTQYF. The CDR3 DNA reads as TGTGCCAGCTCACCGCTCGGGACTAGCGAAGCAGATACGCAGTATTTT. Filled out from reference TRBV18 and TRBJ2-3, the complete variable domain reads NAGVMQNPRHLVRRRGQEARLRCSPMKGHSHVYWYRQLPEEGLKFMVYLQKENIIDESGMPKERFSAEFPKEGPSILRIQQVVRGDSAAYFCASSPLGTSEADTQYFGPGTRLTVL.

The rearrangement joins TRBV28 to TRBJ1-1, with a tentative D call TRBD1 (5 bases). The CDR3 extends over 15 amino acids. In germline, CDR1 is MDHEN, CDR2 SYDVKM. V lost 6 bases to trimming and J lost 4 bases, with 18 bases between them. As DNA, the CDR3 is TGTGCCAGCAGCCGGGACGCCGCTGTGGGCACTGAAGCTTTCTTT. It yields the protein CASSRDAAVGTEAFF.

This chain joins TRBV12-3 or TRBV12-4 and TRBJ2-1; perhaps D is TRBD1 or TRBD2 (5 bases each). V was cut by 8 bases and J by 2 bases, with 13 bases left in between. CDR3 length: 14 residues. CDR3 region: CASSGAGPYNEQFF. CDR3 bases: TGTGCCAGCTCCGGGGCAGGCCCCTACAATGAGCAGTTCTTC.

This clonotype came up once. The chain links TRBV6-6 to TRBJ2-2; 9 positions agree with TRBD1. Germline CDR1 is MNHNY and CDR2 is SVGAGI (reference sequence). Trimming at V came to 7 bases and at J to 5 bases, leaving 5 bases not matched to a gene. The CDR3 has 14 amino acids. In DNA form, the CDR3 reads TGTGCCAGCAACCAAGGACAGGGGACCGGGGAGCTGTTTTTT. It is translated as CASNQGQGTGELFF.

There are a few counts of this clonotype. The J gene is TRBJ1-6, the V gene TRBV5-6, with D tentatively TRBD1 (6 bases). V lost 6 bases, J lost 7 bases, and 17 bases lay in between. The V gene's germline CDR1 is SGHDT and CDR2 YYEEEE. The CDR3 sequence is 15 residues long. The CDR3 coding sequence is TGTGCCAGCACCATAAACGACAGGAGGAATTCACCCCTCCACTTT. Its protein is CASTINDRRNSPLHF.

V is TRBV5-1 and J is TRBJ2-5; possibly TRBD2 for D (5 bases). The CDR3 has 14 residues. V lost 4 bases to trimming and J lost 0 bases, with 10 bases between them. Germline lookup yields CDR1 SGHRS and CDR2 YFSETQ. The CDR3 reads CASSPDWNQETQYF. CDR3 in DNA: TGCGCCAGCAGCCCGGACTGGAACCAAGAGACCCAGTACTTC.

The V and J genes are TRBV7-6 and TRBJ2-7, with D possibly matching TRBD1 (6 bases). Germline-derived CDR1 and CDR2 are SGHVS and FNYEAQ. V was pared by 4 bases and J by 2 bases, with 21 bases between. The CDR3 is made up of 17 amino acids. CDR3 bases: TGTGCCAGCAGCTGTAGGCACAGGGACGGACAAACCTACGAGCAGTACTTC. It is translated as CASSCRHRDGQTYEQYF.

The chain combines TRBV3-1 with TRBJ2-1; 9 nucleotides align to TRBD1. Germline-derived CDR1 and CDR2 are LGHDT and YNNKEL (reference sequence). The CDR3 sequence is 15 residues long. Trimming took 4 bases from V and 9 from J; bases not matched to a gene: 10. The CDR3 coding sequence is TGTGCCAGCAGCCCACGTTCGGGACAGGGAAGTGAGCAGTTCTTC. Translating it yields CASSPRSGQGSEQFF.

The chain couples TRBV5-1 to TRBJ2-3; D tentatively reads TRBD1 or TRBD2 (5 bases each). The germline gives CDR1 SGHRS, CDR2 YFSETQ. The CDR3 loop spans 15 amino acids. Trimming removed 3 bases at V and 4 bases at J, with 15 bases between. CDR3 sequence: CASSSQGGGADTQYF. For the CDR3, the DNA is TGCGCCAGCAGCTCGCAGGGTGGAGGAGCAGATACGCAGTATTTT.

The genes are TRBV20-1 and TRBJ2-5; TRBD1 aligns across 10 bases. The CDR3 covers 16 residues. With 2 bases clipped from V and 5 bases from J, the junction kept 11 bases outside the gene matches. The germline gives CDR1 DFQATT, CDR2 SNEGSKA (reference sequence). CDR3 protein: CSARSGTGVSRETQYF. The CDR3 bases are TGCAGTGCTAGATCCGGGACAGGGGTTTCCCGGGAGACCCAGTACTTC.

Regarding this clonotype: This clone may be a read error of a much larger clone one base away. This chain links TRBV7-2 with TRBJ2-1, with D possibly being TRBD2 (5 bases). CDR3 length equals 15 residues. Germline CDR1 reads SGHTA; CDR2 reads FQGNSA. Trimming cost V 2 bases and J 13 bases, with 21 bases left between them. CDR3 region: CASSLQAVGGETQFF. CDR3 bases: TGTGCCAGCAGCTTACAAGCGGTAGGAGGAGAGACCCAGTTCTTC.

The chain links TRBV2 to TRBJ2-5, with 7 bases aligning to TRBD1. V lost 6 bases to trimming and J lost 2 bases; unmatched junction nucleotides: 9. The length of the CDR3 is 15 residues. The germline gives CDR1 SNHLY, CDR2 FYNNEI. The CDR3 region is CASRRGGSRQETQYF. DNA for the CDR3: TGTGCCAGCAGGAGAGGGGGCAGTCGACAAGAGACCCAGTACTTC. Based on the CDR3 plus reference TRBV2 and TRBJ2-5, the full variable domain is EPEVTQTPSHQVTQMGQEVILRCVPISNHLYFYWYRQILGQKVEFLVSFYNNEISEKSEIFDDQFSVERPDGSNFTLKIRSTKLEDSAMYFCASRRGGSRQETQYFGPGTRLLVL.

V and J are TRBV7-9 and TRBJ1-1; 8 bases fit TRBD1. V was pared by 5 bases and J by 0 bases, with 20 bases of the junction left unmatched. Germline CDR1 reads SEHNR; CDR2 reads FQNEAQ (reference sequence). There are 20 residues in the CDR3. The CDR3 DNA follows: TGTGCCAGCAGCCCTCATAGTTTGCCCGGACAGGGCAATATGAACACTGAAGCTTTCTTT. It yields the protein CASSPHSLPGQGNMNTEAFF.